These T cell receptor beta chains were read from a single sample in a study of cytomegalovirus exposure and HLA in healthy donors. Using immunoSEQ multiplex PCR, the repertoire was profiled, and TCRdb retains in-frame clones only, with some absent. The sample lists hundreds of thousands of clones, around 76% occurring once. Sample: PBMCs. Receptors were obtained from a man younger than 35 in good health and CMV-seronegative. The CDR3 runs from the conserved cysteine through the conserved F or W.

V gene: TRBV5-4; J gene: TRBJ2-4; CDR3 protein: CASSSGSGKNIQYF
V gene: TRBV27; J gene: TRBJ1-2; CDR3 protein: CASSPSSGQPGYGYTF
V gene: TRBV11-2; J gene: -; CDR3 protein: CASSQGGYEQYF
V gene: TRBV12-2; J gene: TRBJ2-1; CDR3 protein: CASRSGTSGSLGEQFF
V gene: TRBV7-3; J gene: -; CDR3 protein: CASSPSTGLETQYF
V gene: TRBV11-1; J gene: TRBJ2-7; CDR3 protein: CASSLGLAGSSYEQYF
V gene: TRBV14; J gene: TRBJ2-7; CDR3 protein: CASSQGLAGVFPHEQYF
V gene: TRBV10-2; J gene: TRBJ2-5; CDR3 protein: CASGRGEEGETQYF
V gene: TRBV7-9; J gene: TRBJ2-7; CDR3 protein: CASSPWTGGEQYF
V gene: TRBV28; J gene: TRBJ1-1; CDR3 protein: CASSLYRALNTEAFF
V gene: TRBV11-3; J gene: TRBJ2-1; CDR3 protein: CASSLEGGLNEQFF
V gene: TRBV28; J gene: TRBJ2-1; CDR3 protein: CASSITREQFF
V gene: TRBV6-5; J gene: TRBJ1-1; CDR3 protein: CASSYSQVHTEAFF
V gene: TRBV28; J gene: TRBJ1-2; CDR3 protein: CASRTGGTNYGYTF
V gene: TRBV6-6; J gene: TRBJ2-6; CDR3 protein: CASTASGANVLTF
V gene: TRBV30; J gene: TRBJ2-7; CDR3 protein: CAWSQAGPYEQYF
V gene: TRBV11-3; J gene: TRBJ1-2; CDR3 protein: CASSLLRDTYQTNYGYTF
V gene: TRBV30; J gene: TRBJ2-7; CDR3 protein: CAWSKGAFSYEQYF
V gene: TRBV18; J gene: -; CDR3 protein: CASSPLGQITYEQYF
V gene: TRBV12-5; J gene: -; CDR3 protein: CAGGDTLKSPSYEQYF
V gene: TRBV19; J gene: TRBJ1-5; CDR3 protein: CASSIYRGNANQPQHF
V gene: TRBV5-4; J gene: TRBJ1-1; CDR3 protein: CASSLGQGGLFAEAFF
V gene: TRBV7-9; J gene: TRBJ2-3; CDR3 protein: CASSLRVAGTDTQYF
V gene: TRBV5-1; J gene: TRBJ1-2; CDR3 protein: CASSLAWTGTGYGYTF
V gene: TRBV9; J gene: TRBJ1-1; CDR3 protein: CASSVVQNTEAFF
V gene: TRBV5-8; J gene: TRBJ2-2; CDR3 protein: CASSLFIGQGDTGELFF
V gene: TRBV18; J gene: TRBJ2-2; CDR3 protein: CASSPGTGNTGELFF
V gene: TRBV5-1; J gene: TRBJ2-3; CDR3 protein: CASSRGLAGPLNTQYF
V gene: TRBV7-8; J gene: TRBJ2-2; CDR3 protein: CASSSGQLNTGELFF
V gene: TRBV5-4; J gene: TRBJ1-3; CDR3 protein: CASRPGPGQGVSGNTIYF
V gene: TRBV19; J gene: TRBJ1-4; CDR3 protein: CASSAEANEKLFF
V gene: TRBV6-1; J gene: TRBJ2-5; CDR3 protein: CANGLARGQQETQYF
V gene: TRBV6-1; J gene: TRBJ2-2; CDR3 protein: CASSEHTGELFF
V gene: TRBV5-1; J gene: TRBJ2-3; CDR3 protein: CASSLYRVTDTQYF
V gene: TRBV6-1; J gene: TRBJ1-4; CDR3 protein: CASIHSGGAWEKLFF
V gene: TRBV4-1; J gene: TRBJ1-5; CDR3 protein: CASSQEQGLHNQPQHF
V gene: TRBV6-5; J gene: TRBJ2-7; CDR3 protein: CASSYSSRGIYEQCF
V gene: TRBV2; J gene: TRBJ2-7; CDR3 protein: CASSAHQDKNEQYF
V gene: TRBV5-6; J gene: TRBJ1-2; CDR3 protein: CASHRDKTGYTF
V gene: TRBV29-1; J gene: TRBJ2-7; CDR3 protein: CSVESGTADYEQYF
V gene: TRBV28; J gene: TRBJ2-3; CDR3 protein: CASSKGGSSTDTQYF
V gene: TRBV27; J gene: TRBJ1-1; CDR3 protein: CASSYLGRDTEAFF
V gene: TRBV6-5; J gene: TRBJ2-7; CDR3 protein: CASSYSRVGTEQYF
V gene: TRBV5-1; J gene: TRBJ2-7; CDR3 protein: CASSTHSYEQYF
V gene: TRBV23-1; J gene: TRBJ1-2; CDR3 protein: CASSQSAGQVLGNRGYTF
V gene: TRBV5-1; J gene: TRBJ2-3; CDR3 protein: CASSSGEKRSLSTDTQYF
V gene: TRBV7-9; J gene: TRBJ2-2; CDR3 protein: CASSLSKPSTGELFF
V gene: TRBV5-6; J gene: TRBJ2-1; CDR3 protein: CASSLGMGEGEQFF
V gene: TRBV27; J gene: TRBJ1-2; CDR3 protein: CASSPLHYGYTF
V gene: TRBV5-1; J gene: TRBJ2-7; CDR3 protein: CASSPGQGAYEQYF
V gene: TRBV6-5; J gene: TRBJ2-7; CDR3 protein: CASSAFGGTYEQYF
V gene: TRBV5-1; J gene: TRBJ2-7; CDR3 protein: CASSHKTGTSGCEQYF
V gene: TRBV6-5; J gene: TRBJ1-1; CDR3 protein: CASSYGGSQTEAFF
V gene: TRBV28; J gene: TRBJ1-3; CDR3 protein: CASSYQTVSGNTIYF
V gene: TRBV29-1; J gene: TRBJ2-7; CDR3 protein: CSVLGLAGGRAYEQYF
V gene: TRBV4-1; J gene: TRBJ1-5; CDR3 protein: CASSPWGLGNQPQHF
V gene: TRBV6-1; J gene: TRBJ2-7; CDR3 protein: CASSWRRSTEQYF
V gene: TRBV27; J gene: TRBJ2-7; CDR3 protein: CASSRPGLGSSYEQYF
V gene: TRBV5-1; J gene: TRBJ1-6; CDR3 protein: CASSLDRVSPLHF
V gene: TRBV18; J gene: TRBJ2-1; CDR3 protein: CASSPRGTQSSYNEQFF